This is a list of T cell receptor beta chains from one sample in a study of molecular identifiers for immune sequencing clone quantification. Each CDR3 protein gets one entry after TCRdb re-called the PCR reads with MiXCR. The sample lists under 800,000 distinct CDR3 sequences, around 25% occurring once. Source material: naive CD8+ T cells from blood, with Jurkat cell RNA spiked in. These receptors came from a human donor in good health. Some libraries in this study had Jurkat cell RNA spiked in. Both conserved end residues are part of each CDR3. D genes are given only for firm matches. Clone size is given for some rows only: seen once, a few or many times, or a class if the clone is expanded.

clone_size | j_call | d_call | cdr3_length | v_call | cdr3_nt | cdr3_aa
many | TRBJ2-5 | TRBD2 | 16 | TRBV12-3/TRBV12-4 | TGTGCCAGCAGCCCCGGGACTAGCGGGCCCCAAGAGACCCAGTACTTC | CASSPGTSGPQETQYF
few | TRBJ2-7 | - | 13 | TRBV27 | TGTGCCAGCAGTTGGCAGGGCACCTACGAGCAGTACTTC | CASSWQGTYEQYF
few | TRBJ1-2 | TRBD1 | 14 | TRBV20-1 | TGCAGTGCTCTCCGGACAGGGGGGAACTATGGCTACACCTTC | CSALRTGGNYGYTF
many | TRBJ2-6 | TRBD1 | 15 | TRBV30 | TGTGCCGCGGGACAGGGGGTTCTCGGGGCCAACGTCCTGACTTTC | CAAGQGVLGANVLTF
few | TRBJ1-1 | - | 16 | TRBV20-1 | TGCAGTGCTACCCCAACCGTGGATGGTATGAACACTGAAGCTTTCTTT | CSATPTVDGMNTEAFF
many | TRBJ1-4 | - | 16 | TRBV28 | TGTGCCAGCAGTTTTACCGGCCGAGGACTGGGGGAAAAACTGTTTTTT | CASSFTGRGLGEKLFF
many | TRBJ2-7 | - | 17 | TRBV4-1 | TGCGCCAGCAGCCAAATAGGGGGAACAGCCAGCTCCTACGAGCAGTACTTC | CASSQIGGTASSYEQYF
- | TRBJ2-1 | TRBD2 | 17 | TRBV4-1 | TGCGCCAGCAGCCAGGAGCTGAGCGGGATAACCTACAATGAGCAGTTCTTC | CASSQELSGITYNEQFF
few | TRBJ2-2 | - | 15 | TRBV20-1 | TGCAGTGCTAGAGATTTTAAGTCCGGGGCCGGGGAGCTGTTTTTT | CSARDFKSGAGELFF
- | TRBJ2-3 | - | 15 | TRBV7-9 | TGTGCCAGCATCATTCTTAGCGGAAGCACAGATACGCAGTATTTT | CASIILSGSTDTQYF
few | TRBJ2-2 | - | 17 | TRBV6-2/TRBV6-3 | TGTGCCAGCAGTTACCTGATCCCGGGACTTCCCACCGGGGAGCTGTTTTTT | CASSYLIPGLPTGELFF
many | TRBJ1-4 | TRBD1 | 14 | TRBV27 | TGTGCCAGCAGCCCCGGGACAGGGGTTGAAAAACTGTTTTTT | CASSPGTGVEKLFF
few | TRBJ2-3 | - | 12 | TRBV30 | TGTGCCTGGAATGGTGATGGGGATACGCAGTATTTT | CAWNGDGDTQYF